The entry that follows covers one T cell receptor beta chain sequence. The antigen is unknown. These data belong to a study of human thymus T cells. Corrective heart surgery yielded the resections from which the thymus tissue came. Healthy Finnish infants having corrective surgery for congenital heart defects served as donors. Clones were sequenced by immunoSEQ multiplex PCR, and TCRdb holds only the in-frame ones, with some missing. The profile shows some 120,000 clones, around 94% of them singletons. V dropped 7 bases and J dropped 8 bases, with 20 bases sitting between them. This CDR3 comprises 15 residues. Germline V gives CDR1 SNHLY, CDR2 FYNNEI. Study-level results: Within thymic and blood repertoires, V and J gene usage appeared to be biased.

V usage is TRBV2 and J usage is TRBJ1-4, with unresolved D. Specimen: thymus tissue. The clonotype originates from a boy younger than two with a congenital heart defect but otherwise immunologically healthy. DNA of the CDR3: TGTGCCAGCACCCTCGAGCCCATTCTTCGAGAAAAACTGTTTTTT. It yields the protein CASTLEPILREKLFF. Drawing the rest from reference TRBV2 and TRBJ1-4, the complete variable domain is EPEVTQTPSHQVTQMGQEVILRCVPISNHLYFYWYRQILGQKVEFLVSFYNNEISEKSEIFDDQFSVERPDGSNFTLKIRSTKLEDSAMYFCASTLEPILREKLFFGSGTQLSVL.